Listed below are T cell receptor beta chains from one sample, sequenced in a study of naive and memory T cell subsets. TCRdb re-derived calls from the UMI-ligation and nested PCR reads in MiXCR, one entry per CDR3 protein. The table records around 90,000 distinct CDR3 sequences, about 7% of them present only once. The sequencing sample was made of central memory CD4+ T cells from blood. These receptor sequences come from a human donor in good health. The CDR3 runs from the conserved cysteine through the conserved F or W. Each record gives: V gene, D gene, clone size, J gene, CDR3 protein, CDR3 DNA. D genes are given only for firm matches. Size is omitted from some rows. Given values are once, few, many or a class for expanded clones.

>TRBV11-2|-|many|TRBJ2-3
CASSLDPSQLEYF
TGTGCCAGCAGCTTAGATCCTAGCCAGTTGGAGTATTTT
>TRBV5-4|TRBD1|-|TRBJ1-1
CASSLGTGDTEAFF
TGTGCCAGCAGCCTCGGGACAGGGGACACTGAAGCTTTCTTT
>TRBV4-3|TRBD2|many|TRBJ2-3
CASSQDVVLAGWSDTQYF
TGCGCCAGCAGCCAAGATGTCGTCCTAGCGGGATGGTCAGATACGCAGTATTTT
>TRBV20-1|-|few|TRBJ1-2
CSARDQTAYGYTF
TGCAGTGCTAGAGATCAAACGGCCTATGGCTACACCTTC
>TRBV7-2|-|many|TRBJ2-2
CASSASAAGELFF
TGTGCCAGCAGCGCATCCGCGGCCGGGGAGCTGTTTTTT
>TRBV4-2|TRBD2|many|TRBJ2-1
CASSQRGGEFNEQFF
TGTGCCAGCAGCCAGCGGGGGGGCGAGTTCAATGAGCAGTTCTTC
>TRBV15|-|-|TRBJ1-2
CATSRDRAADGYTF
TGTGCCACCAGCAGAGACCGGGCCGCGGACGGCTACACCTTC
>TRBV7-9|-|many|TRBJ2-3
CASTPVTDTQYF
TGTGCCAGTACCCCTGTGACAGATACGCAGTATTTT
>TRBV7-2|-|few|TRBJ1-5
CASSFKSGQPQHF
TGTGCCAGCAGCTTCAAATCGGGGCAGCCCCAGCATTTT
>TRBV19|-|few|TRBJ1-2
CASRYGTSNYGYTF
TGTGCCAGTAGATACGGGACTTCTAACTATGGCTACACCTTC
>TRBV3-1|TRBD2|many|TRBJ2-1
CASSQARSGAYNEQFF
TGTGCCAGCAGCCAAGCCCGTAGCGGGGCCTACAATGAGCAGTTCTTC
>TRBV27|TRBD2|few|TRBJ2-1
CASSRRAGLASYNEQFF
TGTGCCAGCAGCCGAAGGGCGGGACTAGCGAGCTACAATGAGCAGTTCTTC
>TRBV6-1|-|many|TRBJ1-2
CASSGTGSGGYTF
TGTGCCAGCAGCGGTACGGGGTCTGGCGGCTACACCTTC
>TRBV7-2|-|many|TRBJ2-5
CASSLGAPVRPETQYF
TGTGCCAGCAGCTTAGGGGCACCAGTCCGGCCAGAGACCCAGTACTTC
>TRBV7-2|TRBD2|-|TRBJ2-1
CASSPGGGGGYNEQFF
TGTGCCAGCAGCCCGGGTGGCGGGGGGGGCTACAATGAGCAGTTCTTC
>TRBV14|-|many|TRBJ1-1
CASSQSTAPGPNTEAFF
TGTGCCAGCAGCCAATCAACCGCACCAGGACCTAACACTGAAGCTTTCTTT
>TRBV3-1|-|few|TRBJ2-1
CASSQTGTLRYNEQFF
TGTGCCAGCAGCCAGACCGGGACTCTAAGATACAATGAGCAGTTCTTC
>TRBV6-1|TRBD2|few|TRBJ2-5
CASTPRTSGNFQETQYF
TGTGCCAGCACCCCCAGAACTAGCGGGAACTTCCAAGAGACCCAGTACTTC
>TRBV29-1|TRBD2|few|TRBJ2-1
CSAAGTLAGAGNEQFF
TGCAGCGCCGCCGGGACACTAGCGGGAGCGGGCAATGAGCAGTTCTTC
>TRBV7-9|-|few|TRBJ2-7
CASSPNAGLWYEQYF
TGTGCCAGCAGCCCTAACGCGGGACTCTGGTACGAGCAGTACTTC
>TRBV4-3|TRBD2|few|TRBJ2-2
CASSQVRTSGGASGELFF
TGCGCCAGCAGCCAAGTCCGGACTAGCGGGGGGGCCAGCGGGGAGCTGTTTTTT
>TRBV28|-|many|TRBJ2-4
CASSLSRVLYRAQNIQYF
TGTGCCAGCAGTTTATCTCGCGTGTTGTACAGGGCTCAAAACATTCAGTACTTC
>TRBV20-1|TRBD2|many|TRBJ2-3
CSANQAGTSGGLQYF
TGCAGTGCAAACCAGGCCGGGACTAGCGGGGGTTTGCAGTATTTT
>TRBV6-1|-|-|TRBJ2-2
CASSVKGTGELFF
TGTGCCAGCAGTGTAAAAGGAACCGGGGAGCTGTTTTTT
>TRBV29-1|-|-|TRBJ1-2
CSVENRNLANYGYTF
TGCAGCGTAGAAAACAGGAACCTAGCTAACTATGGCTACACCTTC
>TRBV28|-|many|TRBJ2-1
CASSYKSKEFF
TGTGCCAGCAGTTACAAGAGTAAGGAGTTCTTC
>TRBV24-1|TRBD1|few|TRBJ2-7
CATSDTGTGDEQYF
TGTGCCACCAGTGATACCGGGACAGGGGACGAGCAGTACTTC
>TRBV10-3|TRBD2|-|TRBJ2-5
CAISEGTSGPQETQYF
TGTGCCATCAGTGAGGGGACTAGTGGCCCCCAAGAGACCCAGTACTTC